This T cell receptor beta chain appears in the sequencing data of a study of T cell responses to AZD1222 COVID-19 vaccine. Profiling relied on immunoSEQ multiplex PCR, and the TCRdb table lists in-frame clones only, not all of them. The data hold around 130,000 clones, with about 93% observed a single time. V lost 4 bases, J lost 5 bases, and 14 bases lay in between. The germline CDR1 and CDR2 sequences are MNHEY and SVGAGI. This CDR3 region has 14 residues. The sequence was obtained from an adult in good health. The genes are TRBV6-5 and TRBJ1-2; D is possibly TRBD1 (6 bases). The sample was peripheral blood, taken on day 0 of AZD1222 vaccination. As DNA, the CDR3 is TGTGCCAGCAGTTCCACGGACAGCAGATATGGCTACACCTTC. Encoded protein: CASSSTDSRYGYTF.